The rows below give T cell receptor beta chains drawn from one sample of a study of CD8 T cells in Susac syndrome. One entry per CDR3 protein, called by TCRdb with MiXCR from the immunoSEQ multiplex PCR reads. This sample has about 60,000 distinct CDR3 sequences, with around nine tenths found just once. Sequencing input: CD8+ T cells from PBMCs. These receptors were collected from a human donor in good health. The conserved cysteine and the conserved F or W are not part of the CDR3 here.

J gene	CDR3 length	V gene	CDR3 protein
TRBJ1-1	10	TRBV25-1	ASSPTWGEAF
TRBJ2-1	14	TRBV27	ASSFSQGTSYNEQF
TRBJ1-2	9	TRBV7-6	AAGEVYGYT
TRBJ2-7	14	TRBV20-1	SARDSAGLAEYEQY
TRBJ2-1	12	TRBV27	ASSLGGSYNEQF
TRBJ2-3	14	TRBV7-6	ASSLVVQGSTDTQY
TRBJ2-5	12	TRBV9	ASSERPPRETQY
TRBJ2-2	13	TRBV5-1	ASSLEGQSTGELF
TRBJ1-4	13	TRBV19	ASSIGVQENENLF
TRBJ1-1	12	TRBV5-1	ASTLTGPNTEAF
TRBJ1-1	11	TRBV6-2/TRBV6-3	ASSYGGRTEAF
TRBJ2-5	13	TRBV29-1	SVERASGLRETQY
TRBJ1-1	13	TRBV7-9	ASSLGAGRGTEAF
TRBJ2-7	13	TRBV29-1	SVENPAGTLYEQY
TRBJ1-1	11	TRBV10-3	AIRDSSNTEAF
TRBJ1-4	12	TRBV5-4	ASSFGEGTEKLF
TRBJ1-2	11	TRBV5-1	ASSLTGTRGYT
TRBJ1-4	12	TRBV4-1	ASSQEVINEKLF
TRBJ2-7	12	TRBV4-2	ASSPDRGLDEQY
TRBJ1-1	13	TRBV28	ASSIPRPTTPEAF
TRBJ2-3	12	TRBV3-1	ASSKQAGEEAQY
TRBJ1-5	11	TRBV30	AWSSGSNQPQH
TRBJ1-1	11	TRBV12-3/TRBV12-4	ASSSQMNTEAF
TRBJ2-7	9	TRBV2	ASSEIAEQY
TRBJ2-2	12	TRBV30	AWGPPRETGELF
TRBJ1-1	10	TRBV7-9	ASSLGAWEAF
TRBJ2-7	12	TRBV25-1	ASSGTGGSYEQY
TRBJ1-5	14	TRBV15	ATSRALATSNQPQH
TRBJ1-1	12	TRBV5-1	ASSPGRGGTEAF
TRBJ1-1	13	TRBV7-9	ASSPLGQQNTEAF
TRBJ2-1	14	TRBV4-3	ASSQEPGLSNNEQF
TRBJ1-1	10	TRBV19	ATAYENTEAF
TRBJ2-5	12	TRBV29-1	SVVGASLQETQY
TRBJ1-1	12	TRBV4-1	ASSVQPTDTEAF
TRBJ2-3	13	TRBV5-4	ASSLGDTFTDTQY
TRBJ1-1	12	TRBV13	ASSADRAWTEAF
TRBJ1-3	13	TRBV6-5	ASSAVWGGGNTIY
TRBJ1-5	12	TRBV28	ASSLGEGNQPQH
TRBJ1-3	13	TRBV7-2	ASTLWWGSGSTIY
TRBJ1-1	9	TRBV30	AWDDRGRAF
TRBJ2-7	11	TRBV29-1	SVEGGTGYEQY
TRBJ2-1	10	TRBV9	ASNEGAGEQF
TRBJ2-7	13	TRBV20-1	SARRDVGYHYEQY
TRBJ2-3	11	TRBV4-1	ASSRTGADTQY
TRBJ2-3	13	TRBV27	ASSLVGTSADTQY
TRBJ1-6	12	TRBV27	ASSPGQYNSPLH
TRBJ2-7	13	TRBV4-1	ASSQRRGLTYEQY
TRBJ1-1	11	TRBV29-1	SVSRNMNTEAF
TRBJ1-2	16	TRBV7-2	ASSLAAGQIISNYGYT
TRBJ2-3	14	TRBV5-5	ASSHPDRGATDTQY
TRBJ2-2	16	TRBV4-1	ASSQEPGPTVNTGELF
TRBJ1-5	11	TRBV2	ASSGQGNQPQH